The 10 T cell receptor beta chains given below trace back to one sample, sequenced in a study of cytomegalovirus exposure and HLA in healthy donors. The PCR used 60 Vbeta and 13 Jbeta primers. The repertoire was sequenced with immunoSEQ multiplex PCR; TCRdb's copy has only in-frame clones and lacks some. In all, the sample yields over 100,000 clones. The sample was PBMCs. These TCRs come from a woman aged 35 to 49 in good health and CMV-seropositive.

V and J are TRBV7-6 and TRBJ2-1, with 7 bases that match TRBD2. Germline V lookup: CDR1 SGHVS, CDR2 FNYEAQ. The CDR3 totals 14 residues. V lost 7 bases, J lost 3 bases, and 6 bases stayed unmatched. The CDR3 bases are TGTGCCAGCAAGGTCCTAGCGGTCTACAATGAGCAGTTCTTC. Its translation is CASKVLAVYNEQFF. The complete variable domain, with remaining parts taken from reference TRBV7-6 and TRBJ2-1, reads GAGVSQSPRYKVTKRGQDVALRCDPISGHVSLYWYRQALGQGPEFLTYFNYEAQQDKSGLPNDRFSAERPEGSISTLTIQRTEQRDSAMYRCASKVLAVYNEQFFGPGTRLTVL.

The chain combines TRBV29-1 with TRBJ2-5; tentatively, D is TRBD2 (6 bases). Germline CDR1 reads SQVTM; CDR2 reads ANQGSEA. CDR3 length: 12 residues. The ends were cut back, 6 bases at V and 8 bases at J, with 16 bases in the middle. CDR3 region: CSVGDSGRTQYF. CDR3 DNA sequence: TGCAGCGTGGGGGACTCCGGGAGAACCCAGTACTTC.

The CDR3 DNA reads as TGTGCCTGGACCTACAGCTCTGGAAACACCATATATTTT. It encodes CAWTYSSGNTIYF. The chain is built from TRBV30 and TRBJ1-3; D remains unclear. V lost 4 bases and J 0 bases, leaving 7 bases between the germline ends. The CDR3 covers 13 residues. Germline V gene lookup returns CDR1 GTSNPN and CDR2 SVGIG (reference sequence).

The J gene is TRBJ2-5, the V gene TRBV2; perhaps TRBD1 as D (5 bases). Germline CDR1 reads SNHLY; CDR2 reads FYNNEI. Trimming removed 0 bases from V and 1 base from J, with 9 bases in between. The CDR3 runs 15 residues. The CDR3 loop is CASSEARQGQETQYF. Here the CDR3 DNA reads TGTGCCAGCAGTGAAGCCCGGCAGGGCCAAGAGACCCAGTACTTC.

The rearrangement uses TRBV6-5 and TRBJ2-3; the match to TRBD2 covers 7 bases. Germline V gene data show CDR1 as MNHEY and CDR2 as SVGAGI. This CDR3 is built from 13 residues. J was trimmed by 8 bases and V by 0 bases; bases with no gene match: 2. In nucleotides, the CDR3 is TGTGCCAGCAGTTACTCTGGGAGGGGTACGCAGTATTTT. It encodes CASSYSGRGTQYF.

The rearrangement uses TRBV28 and TRBJ2-5, with D possibly TRBD1 on 5 matching bases. The CDR3 runs 12 residues. Trimming shortened V by 4 bases and J by 11 bases, and 14 bases separated the two germline ends. Germline V gives CDR1 MDHEN, CDR2 SYDVKM. The CDR3: CASSSRQYKQYF. CDR3 nucleotide sequence: TGTGCCAGCAGTTCACGACAGTACAAGCAGTACTTC.

The CDR3 spells CASSFLTGTGGSQPQHF. The CDR3 DNA follows: TGTGCCAGCAGTTTCCTCACCGGGACAGGGGGCAGTCAGCCCCAGCATTTT. The chain joins TRBV7-9 to TRBJ1-5, with 12 nucleotides matching TRBD1. The CDR3 runs 17 residues. From germline, CDR1 is SEHNR and CDR2 FQNEAQ (reference sequence). Trimming cost V 6 bases and J 6 bases; bases outside gene matches: 12.

The chain combines TRBV28 with TRBJ2-1; the D is unclear. V was shortened by 5 bases and J by 6 bases, with 20 bases between the two germline ends. The CDR3 loop spans 16 amino acids. Germline CDR1 and CDR2: MDHEN and SYDVKM. In DNA, the CDR3 is TGTGCCAGCAGTCCTATATTGGGCCCCATGGGCAATGAGCAGTTCTTC. As protein: CASSPILGPMGNEQFF.

This chain joins TRBV7-3 and TRBJ2-2; D is uncertain. CDR3 size: 11 residues. The germline CDR1 and CDR2 sequences are SGHTA and FQGTGA. The V end was cut by 3 bases, the J end by 7 bases, with 3 bases between. CDR3 protein: CASSFNGELFF. The CDR3 nucleotides are TGTGCCAGCAGCTTTAACGGGGAGCTGTTTTTT.

The chain links TRBV28 to TRBJ2-7; 9 nucleotides agree with TRBD2. V was pared by 7 bases and J by 0 bases, with 7 bases of the junction left unmatched. Germline loops: CDR1 MDHEN, CDR2 SYDVKM. CDR3 length equals 15 residues. CDR3 region: CASTPSGTFSYEQYF. The CDR3, as DNA: TGTGCCAGCACCCCTAGCGGGACTTTCTCCTACGAGCAGTACTTC.